This is a list of T cell receptor beta chains from one sample in a study of blood T cell repertoires in COVID-19. Measured with immunoSEQ multiplex PCR; TCRdb has only the in-frame clones, and not every one. The sample consists of roughly 150,000 clones, about 80% of them appearing once. The sample taken for sequencing was peripheral blood. The receptors were gathered from a man aged 70 or older with active or convalescent COVID-19. Both conserved end residues are part of each CDR3. D genes are given only for firm matches. Size is stated for part of the rows, as once, few or many counts, or as a class when the clone is expanded.

J gene	D gene	clone size	V gene	CDR3 DNA	CDR3 protein
TRBJ2-7	TRBD1	-	TRBV19	TGTGCCAGTAGTATGGGTCTTGGACAGGGGGCCTACGAGCAGTACTTC	CASSMGLGQGAYEQYF
TRBJ1-1	-	-	TRBV7-2	TGTGCCAGCAGCTTAGTTCACAGGAACACTGAAGCTTTCTTT	CASSLVHRNTEAFF
TRBJ1-2	TRBD1	-	TRBV5-1	TGCGCCAGCAGCATAGGACAGGGCCCCTATGGCTACACCTTC	CASSIGQGPYGYTF
TRBJ2-3	-	-	TRBV6-2/TRBV6-3	TGTGCCAGCAGTTACTCGGGGGGGCCCACAGATACGCAGTATTTT	CASSYSGGPTDTQYF
TRBJ1-1	-	-	TRBV30	TGTGCCTGGAGTGTGTCCCCACAGAAGAACACTGAAGCTTTCTTT	CAWSVSPQKNTEAFF
TRBJ2-2	-	few	TRBV18	TGTGCCAGCTCACCAGACAGGTCACCGAACACCGGGGAGCTGTTTTTT	CASSPDRSPNTGELFF
TRBJ2-2	TRBD2	-	TRBV9	TGTGCCAGCAGCGTAGGAACAGCGGGGGGCGGGACCGGGGAGCTGTTTTTT	CASSVGTAGGGTGELFF
TRBJ1-6	-	-	TRBV4-3	TGCGCCAGCAGCCAAGATTTACAGATTAATTCACCCCTCCACTTT	CASSQDLQINSPLHF
TRBJ2-3	TRBD2	-	TRBV11-2	TGTGCCAGCAGCTCTGGACTAGCGGGAACTTTAGCAGATACGCAGTATTTT	CASSSGLAGTLADTQYF
TRBJ1-1	-	-	TRBV14	TGTGCCAGCAGCCAAGGCCCCCAGGCTTTCTTT	CASSQGPQAFF
TRBJ1-3	-	-	TRBV11-3	TGTGCCAGCAGCTTATTTTCCGGTTTCGGAAACACCATATATTTT	CASSLFSGFGNTIYF
TRBJ1-4	-	few	TRBV7-9	TGTGCCAGCAATAGGGGTTCAACTAATGAAAAACTGTTTTTT	CASNRGSTNEKLFF
TRBJ2-7	-	-	TRBV9	TGTGCCAGCAGCCCCCATGTGCAAGGGGGCTACGAGCAGTACTTC	CASSPHVQGGYEQYF
TRBJ1-4	TRBD1	few	TRBV5-6	TGTGCCAGCAGCTCCCAGGGGGAAACTAATGAAAAACTGTTTTTT	CASSSQGETNEKLFF
TRBJ1-1	-	-	TRBV27	TGTGCCAGCAGTTCGGGTGCCGGGGGTATGGGCACTGAAGCTTTCTTT	CASSSGAGGMGTEAFF
TRBJ2-5	TRBD1	-	TRBV28	TGTGCCAGCAGTCCCTGGGACAGGGGCGGGGAGACCCAGTACTTC	CASSPWDRGGETQYF
TRBJ2-2	TRBD1	few	TRBV7-9	TGTGCCAGCAGCCCTAGGAGGGGGACAGGGGTCACCGGGGAGCTGTTTTTT	CASSPRRGTGVTGELFF
TRBJ1-4	-	once	TRBV7-9	TGTGCCGGCAGGCCGGAGGACCCGTATGAAAAACTGTTTTTT	CAGRPEDPYEKLFF
TRBJ2-2	-	-	TRBV7-2	TGTGCCAGCAGCCACGGGGCAGGGGGGACCGGGGAGCTGTTTTTT	CASSHGAGGTGELFF
TRBJ2-1	TRBD2	-	TRBV6-5	TGTGCCAGCAGTACCTATGGGGAGGGGGAGCAGTTCTTC	CASSTYGEGEQFF
TRBJ1-2	TRBD1	once	TRBV30	TGTGCCGGGACGACAGGGTTTATCTATGGCTACACCTTC	CAGTTGFIYGYTF
TRBJ2-2	-	-	TRBV4-3	TGCGCCAGCAGCCAAGATAGGAGTTACACCGGGGAGCTGTTTTTT	CASSQDRSYTGELFF